This record covers a single T cell receptor beta chain. The method was immunoSEQ multiplex PCR; TCRdb's version includes in-frame clones alone and lacks a portion of them. There are a few million clones in the sample; 85% to 95% occur only once, and about 0.37% lies in the top ten. These data come from a study of shared clonotypes between healthy human individuals. The CDR3 consists of 15 residues. Germline V CDR1 and CDR2: SGHAT, FQDESV (reference sequence). Unmatched junction bases numbered 7, after V lost 1 base and J lost 4 bases. This clonotype originated in a man aged 18 to 29 in good health. Some clones in this sample may be carry-over from other donors' samples. Source material: naive CD4+ T cells from PBMCs. Subset noted: CD45RA+ positively selected. This sequence joins TRBV11-1 and TRBJ2-7; 7 bases map to TRBD1. This CDR3 reads CASSLDRDRPYEQYF. CDR3 bases: TGTGCCAGCAGCTTAGACCGGGACAGACCTTACGAGCAGTACTTC. Full variable domain (rest looked up from reference TRBV11-1 and TRBJ2-7): EAEVAQSPRYKITEKSQAVAFWCDPISGHATLYWYRQILGQGPELLVQFQDESVVDDSQLPKDRFSAERLKGVDSTLKIQPAELGDSAMYLCASSLDRDRPYEQYFGPGTRLTVT.